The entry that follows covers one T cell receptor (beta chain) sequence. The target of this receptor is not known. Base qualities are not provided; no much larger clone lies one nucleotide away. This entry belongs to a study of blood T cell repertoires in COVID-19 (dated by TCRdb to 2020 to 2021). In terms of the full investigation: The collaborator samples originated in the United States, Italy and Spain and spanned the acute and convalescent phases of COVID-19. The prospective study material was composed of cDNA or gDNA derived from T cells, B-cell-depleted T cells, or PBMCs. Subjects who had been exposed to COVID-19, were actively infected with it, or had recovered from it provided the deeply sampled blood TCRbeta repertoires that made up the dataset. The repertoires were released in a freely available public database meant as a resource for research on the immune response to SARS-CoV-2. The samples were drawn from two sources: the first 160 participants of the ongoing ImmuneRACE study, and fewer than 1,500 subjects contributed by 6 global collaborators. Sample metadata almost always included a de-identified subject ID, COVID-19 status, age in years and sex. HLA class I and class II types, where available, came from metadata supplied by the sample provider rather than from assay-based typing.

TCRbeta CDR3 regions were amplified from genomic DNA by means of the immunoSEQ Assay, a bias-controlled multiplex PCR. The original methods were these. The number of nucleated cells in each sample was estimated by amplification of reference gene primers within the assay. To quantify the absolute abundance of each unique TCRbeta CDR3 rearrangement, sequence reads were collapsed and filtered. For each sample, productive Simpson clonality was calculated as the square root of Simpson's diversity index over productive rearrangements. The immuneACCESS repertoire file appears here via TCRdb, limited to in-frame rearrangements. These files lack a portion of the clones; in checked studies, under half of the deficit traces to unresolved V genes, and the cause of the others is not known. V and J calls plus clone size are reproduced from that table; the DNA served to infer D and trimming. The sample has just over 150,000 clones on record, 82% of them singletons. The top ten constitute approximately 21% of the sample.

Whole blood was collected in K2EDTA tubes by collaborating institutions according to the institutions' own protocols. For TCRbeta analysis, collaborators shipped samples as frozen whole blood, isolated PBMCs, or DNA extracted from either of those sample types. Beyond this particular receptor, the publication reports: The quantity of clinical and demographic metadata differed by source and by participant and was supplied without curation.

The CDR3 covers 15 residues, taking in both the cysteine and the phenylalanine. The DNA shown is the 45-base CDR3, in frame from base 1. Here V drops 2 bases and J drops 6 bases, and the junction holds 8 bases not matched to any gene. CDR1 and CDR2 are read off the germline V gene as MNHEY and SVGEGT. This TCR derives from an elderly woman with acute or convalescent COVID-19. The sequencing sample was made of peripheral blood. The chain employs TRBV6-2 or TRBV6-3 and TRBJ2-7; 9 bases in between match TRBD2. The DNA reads TGTGCCAGCAGTTACCCGGCGGGAGGGTGGAGCGAGCAGTACTTC. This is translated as CASSYPAGGWSEQYF.